This T cell receptor beta chain was found in a study of Tregs in tolerant kidney transplant recipients. Across the study: Recipients received nonmyeloablative bone marrow transplants from related graft donors, with transient mixed chimerism. Study-level points and caveats: The small number of patients limits these findings pending further validation. Antigen-driven expansion was suggested because donor-specific Tregs expanded more than all Tregs in tolerant patients.

The germline gives CDR1 SGHRS, CDR2 YFSETQ. The ends lost 0 bases at V and 5 bases at J; junction bases unmatched: 6. The CDR3 totals 15 residues. Details on this clone: As yet, its antigen is unknown.

Regulatory T cells were sorted from thawed PBMCs rested overnight at 37°C with 200 to 250 IU/ml IL-2. Generated by immunoSEQ multiplex PCR, the TCRdb table keeps only in-frame clones and is missing some. The sample has 60,000 or so clones; 70% to 90% are singletons. The chain combines TRBV5-1 with TRBJ2-3; 7 bases align to TRBD2. Here the sequenced sample was Tregs from blood, taken before the transplant. This sequence originates from a human donor who received a combined kidney and bone marrow transplant. The CDR3 reads CASSLDAGVGDTQYF. CDR3 nucleotides: TGCGCCAGCAGCTTGGACGCGGGGGTAGGAGATACGCAGTATTTT.